These 22 T cell receptor beta chains were all obtained from the same sample, sequenced in a study of T cell repertoires in cytomegalovirus infection. Their target antigens are unknown. TCRdb re-derived calls from the reads in MiXCR, one entry per CDR3 protein. The sample has just under 500,000 distinct CDR3 sequences, about 33% seen once. Here the sequenced sample was cultured PBMCs, taken from culture after CMV antigen stimulation. The receptors come from a human donor in good health (CMV status not recorded). Some clones in this sample may be carry-over from other donors' samples.

A few counts support this clonotype. The chain has TRBV7-8 and TRBJ2-1; D perhaps matches TRBD2 (5 bases). V was cut by 5 bases and J by 9 bases, with 20 bases left in between. The CDR3 runs to 15 residues. CDR1 SGHVS and CDR2 FQNEAQ come from the germline V gene. CDR3 amino acids: CASSAKGLAKVEQFF. CDR3 in DNA: TGTGCCAGCAGCGCGAAAGGACTTGCGAAGGTTGAGCAGTTCTTC.

CDR3 nucleotide sequence: TGTGCCAGCAGCCCCGATCTAGCGGGAGTTGGAGATACGCAGTATTTT. Protein product: CASSPDLAGVGDTQYF. The chain uses TRBV6-2 or TRBV6-3 and TRBJ2-3, with TRBD2 matching 10 bases. The trim removed 6 bases at V and 5 bases at J, leaving 11 bases unmatched. CDR1 is MNHEY and CDR2 is SVGEGT in the germline V gene. The CDR3 totals 16 residues.

The sample holds a few counts of this clonotype. The chain uses TRBV5-1 and TRBJ1-2, with D perhaps matching TRBD1 (5 bases). There are 13 residues in the CDR3. Looked up from germline, CDR1 is SGHRS and CDR2 is YFSETQ. Trimming stripped 6 bases from V and 4 bases from J, with 13 bases between. This chain's CDR3 is CASTPVGGYGYTF. The CDR3 DNA reads as TGCGCCAGCACCCCCGTGGGGGGCTATGGCTACACCTTC.

The chain carries TRBV7-8 and TRBJ2-3; D remains ambiguous. The germline V gene encodes CDR1 SGHVS and CDR2 FQNEAQ. This CDR3 spans 18 amino acids. V was pared by 0 bases and J by 2 bases, with 18 bases between. The CDR3 sequence is CASSLAAWVARITDTQYF. The CDR3 bases are TGTGCCAGCAGCTTAGCTGCGTGGGTGGCGCGGATCACAGATACGCAGTATTTT.

The chain carries TRBV7-2 and TRBJ2-2; D ambiguous. The germline V gene encodes CDR1 SGHTA and CDR2 FQGNSA. V gave up 7 bases and J gave up 5 bases, with 11 bases separating them. The CDR3 spans 13 residues. As DNA, the CDR3 is TGTGCCAGCACCCCGGGTGGAACCGGGGAGCTGTTTTTT. Protein product: CASTPGGTGELFF.

This chain joins TRBV5-1 and TRBJ1-6; a weak D match, TRBD1 (5 bases). Trimming shortened V by 6 bases and J by 5 bases, and 15 bases separated the two germline ends. The germline V gene encodes CDR1 SGHRS and CDR2 YFSETQ. CDR3 size: 15 residues. The CDR3 DNA follows: TGCGCCAGCACCCGTGACAGTCCGAATAATTCACCCCTCCACTTT. Translation: CASTRDSPNNSPLHF.

The rearrangement uses TRBV6-6 and TRBJ2-3, with TRBD1 matching over 11 bases. Germline assignment: CDR1 MNHNY and CDR2 SVGAGI (reference sequence). There are 17 residues in the CDR3. Trimming removed 0 bases from V and 4 bases from J; junction bases left unmatched: 6. The CDR3 DNA reads TGTGCCAGCAGTTACTCGACCGGACAGGGGGCACCAGATACGCAGTATTTT. Protein: CASSYSTGQGAPDTQYF.

The table lists this clonotype with many counts. J is TRBJ1-1 and V is TRBV15, with D maybe TRBD1 (5 bases). The V gene's germline CDR1 is LNHNV and CDR2 YYDKDF (reference sequence). The V end was cut by 5 bases, the J end by 3 bases, with 13 bases between. This CDR3 is 14 amino acids long. CDR3 DNA: TGTGCCACCAGCCCAAAGGGGCCATACACTGAAGCTTTCTTT. This translates into CATSPKGPYTEAFF.

This rearrangement joins TRBV18 to TRBJ2-7; D gene unclear. The V end lost 3 bases, the J end lost 2 bases, and 11 bases lay between the germline ends. The CDR3 extends over 14 amino acids. Germline loops: CDR1 KGHSH, CDR2 LQKENI. DNA for the CDR3: TGTGCCAGCTCACCCCCCCTGATGACCTACGAGCAGTACTTC. This encodes CASSPPLMTYEQYF.

Only a few counts were recorded for this clonotype. The chain has TRBV20-1 and TRBJ2-1; 8 bases map to TRBD2. This CDR3 comprises 20 residues. V shed 1 base, J shed 5 bases, and the junction held 22 bases outside the gene matches. Looked up from germline, CDR1 is DFQATT and CDR2 is SNEGSKA (reference sequence). The CDR3 region has the DNA TGCAGTGCTAGAGGTCGACGGGTCCTCTTCGGGACTAGGCCCGACAATGAGCAGTTCTTC. Translation: CSARGRRVLFGTRPDNEQFF.

The rearrangement joins TRBV28 to TRBJ1-4; D gene unclear. The germline V gene has CDR1 MDHEN and CDR2 SYDVKM. CDR3 length: 9 residues. CDR3: CPTNEKLFF. The CDR3 nucleotides read TGTCCTACTAATGAAAAACTGTTTTTT.

The gene calls are TRBV6-2 or TRBV6-3 and TRBJ2-1; weak D call: TRBD2 (6 bases). This CDR3 is built from 11 residues. Per the germline V gene, CDR1 is MNHEY and CDR2 is SVGEGT. Trimming took off 6 bases at V and 8 bases at J, with 8 bases between the two ends. CDR3 region: CASRGGYEQFF. The CDR3 DNA sequence: TGTGCCAGCAGGGGGGGATATGAGCAGTTCTTC.

Only a few counts were recorded for this clonotype. The gene calls are TRBV19 and TRBJ1-1; 7 positions agree with TRBD1. Germline V lookup: CDR1 LNHDA, CDR2 SQIVND (reference sequence). J gave up 0 bases and V 6 bases, and 4 bases lay outside the gene matches. CDR3 length equals 14 residues. The CDR3 reads CASSDGQVNTEAFF. CDR3 nucleotides: TGTGCCAGTAGCGACGGACAGGTGAACACTGAAGCTTTCTTT.

This clonotype was observed a handful of times. The V call is TRBV5-5, the J call TRBJ2-4; D is unclear. Between the trimmed V and J ends, which lost 0 bases and 0 bases, there was a span of 4 bases. The CDR3 totals 14 residues. CDR1 and CDR2 (germline): SGHKS, YYEKEE (reference sequence). The CDR3 protein is CASSLGEAKNIQYF. CDR3 DNA: TGTGCCAGCAGCTTGGGAGAAGCCAAAAACATTCAGTACTTC.

The chain couples TRBV7-1 to TRBJ1-5; TRBD1 is a possible D gene (6 bases). TRBV7-1 is placed among ORFs of uncertain function. The CDR3 is 16 residues long. Trimming took off 5 bases at V and 1 base at J, with 15 bases between the two ends. CDR3 nucleotides: TGTGCCAGCAGCGCCGGGGGCGAATTCAGCAATCAGCCCCAGCATTTT. As protein: CASSAGGEFSNQPQHF.

The chain employs TRBV19 and TRBJ2-4, with D unclear. V was cut by 3 bases and J by 3 bases, with 12 bases left in between. CDR1 and CDR2 from the germline V gene are LNHDA and SQIVND (reference sequence). The CDR3 spans 15 residues. The chain's CDR3 is CASSINGYGKNIQYF. For the CDR3, the DNA is TGTGCCAGTAGTATTAACGGCTATGGCAAAAACATTCAGTACTTC.

This clonotype showed up just a few times. The chain recombines TRBV28 with TRBJ1-1; D might be TRBD1 (6 bases). Trimming cost V 6 bases and J 1 base, with 12 bases left between them. Looked up from germline, CDR1 is MDHEN and CDR2 is SYDVKM. The CDR3 has 14 residues. CDR3 sequence (DNA): TGTGCCAGCAGCTTTGGGGGCGCGAACACTGAAGCTTTCTTT. This sequence encodes CASSFGGANTEAFF.

This clonotype was observed a few times. The chain uses TRBV12-5 and TRBJ1-6; the D gene is possibly TRBD1 (5 bases). The CDR3 runs to 19 residues. From germline, CDR1 is LGHNT and CDR2 FRNRAP. Trimming stripped 2 bases from V and 2 bases from J, with 19 bases between. The CDR3 here is CASGLTRPGDSPYNSPLHF. The CDR3 DNA reads TGTGCTAGTGGTTTGACAAGACCGGGAGACAGCCCCTATAATTCACCCCTCCACTTT.

This chain connects TRBV7-2 to TRBJ2-1; D unclear. This CDR3 is built from 14 residues. In germline, CDR1 is SGHTA, CDR2 FQGNSA. V lost 5 bases and J 6 bases, leaving 14 bases between the germline ends. The CDR3 region is CASSTRAPRNEQFF. In nucleotides, the CDR3 is TGTGCCAGCAGCACCCGGGCTCCCCGCAATGAGCAGTTCTTC.

The sample holds a few counts of this clonotype. This chain links TRBV7-2 with TRBJ2-1, with 10 nucleotides matching TRBD2. The CDR3 length is 17 residues. Germline V CDR1 and CDR2: SGHTA, FQGNSA. J gave up 5 bases and V 5 bases, and 12 bases lay outside the gene matches. This chain's CDR3 is CASSPSRGGLAHNEQFF. The CDR3 DNA reads as TGTGCCAGCAGCCCCTCACGGGGGGGACTAGCGCACAATGAGCAGTTCTTC.

This clonotype was found once. The genes are TRBV18 and TRBJ2-3; D gene unclear. Germline values: CDR1 KGHSH, CDR2 LQKENI. The CDR3 runs 17 residues. V shed 0 bases and J shed 1 base, with 14 bases lying between them. CDR3 nucleotide sequence: TGTGCCAGCTCACCACCGAACAGCCTTTGGGGCACAGATACGCAGTATTTT. The encoded protein is CASSPPNSLWGTDTQYF.

There are a few counts of this clonotype. The rearrangement uses TRBV19 and TRBJ1-2, with D unclear. Germline CDR1 LNHDA, CDR2 SQIVND (reference sequence). Trimming shortened V by 8 bases and J by 3 bases, and 19 bases separated the two germline ends. The CDR3 is 15 residues long. The CDR3 nucleotides are TGTGCCAGTGGGTCGGGCCTCAGCCCCCACTATGGCTACACCTTC. Residues: CASGSGLSPHYGYTF.